A selection of T cell receptor beta chains follows, all from one sample in a study of cytomegalovirus exposure and HLA in healthy donors. Produced via immunoSEQ multiplex PCR; TCRdb's table is partial and in-frame only. The table includes 130,000 to 150,000 clones, 70% to 80% detected once. The material sequenced was PBMCs. These receptors were collected from a male donor in good health and CMV-seronegative. CDR3s include the opening cysteine and the closing phenylalanine or tryptophan. The D gene is left open where the match is weak. Clone size is not always given. Where it is, it says once, few, many or a class for expanded clones.

TRBJ2-7	TRBV19	once	TRBD1	14	CASSKTGARHEQYF	TGTGCCAGTAGTAAGACAGGGGCTCGGCACGAGCAGTACTTC
TRBJ2-7	TRBV5-1	NA	NA	13	CASTSDRGYEQYF	TGCGCCAGCACCTCCGACAGAGGATACGAGCAGTACTTC
TRBJ1-2	TRBV7-9	NA	NA	17	CASSLGGAAESNYGYTF	TGTGCCAGCAGCTTAGGGGGAGCGGCTGAATCTAACTATGGCTACACCTTC
TRBJ1-6	TRBV7-9	few	NA	12	CASSFDNSPLHF	TGTGCCAGCAGCTTCGATAATTCACCCCTCCACTTT
TRBJ1-2	TRBV7-9	NA	NA	16	CSSSLRGPRRAYGYTF	TGTTCCAGCAGCTTACGGGGTCCCCGCCGGGCCTATGGCTACACCTTC
TRBJ2-6	TRBV28	NA	NA	16	CASSFSRAAGANVLTF	TGTGCCAGCAGTTTTAGTAGAGCGGCTGGGGCCAACGTCCTGACTTTC
TRBJ1-1	TRBV4-1	NA	NA	14	CASSQEGGDDGAFF	TGCGCCAGCAGCCAAGAAGGAGGGGACGACGGAGCTTTCTTT
TRBJ2-2	TRBV7-2	NA	TRBD1	15	CASSRRTGGTGELFF	TGTGCCAGCAGCCGGAGGACAGGGGGGACCGGGGAGCTGTTTTTT
TRBJ2-3	TRBV2	NA	TRBD1	13	CAGQGQGIDTQYF	TGTGCCGGCCAGGGACAGGGGATAGATACGCAGTATTTT
TRBJ2-2	TRBV11-1	NA	NA	13	CASSLKRTGELFF	TGTGCCAGCAGCTTAAAGCGCACCGGGGAGCTGTTTTTT
TRBJ2-7	TRBV6-5	once	NA	13	CASSYSAKYEQYF	TGTGCCAGCAGTTACTCGGCCAAGTACGAGCAGTACTTC
TRBJ2-1	TRBV7-9	NA	TRBD1	16	CASSFLGGYSYNEQFF	TGTGCCAGCAGCTTCTTAGGGGGCTACTCCTACAATGAGCAGTTCTTC
TRBJ2-6	TRBV5-1	NA	TRBD1	16	CASSQTTGAGANVLTF	TGCGCCAGCAGCCAAACAACAGGGGCCGGGGCCAACGTCCTGACTTTC
TRBJ1-5	TRBV5-6	NA	NA	15	CASSLRSGTNQPQHF	TGTGCCAGCAGCTTGAGATCAGGGACTAATCAGCCCCAGCATTTT
TRBJ1-1	TRBV30	NA	NA	12	CAWSRGWGVAFF	TGTGCCTGGAGTCGCGGGTGGGGAGTAGCTTTCTTT
TRBJ2-6	TRBV5-1	NA	NA	20	CASSLVGGDRPVVGANVLTF	TGCGCCAGCAGCTTGGTGGGGGGTGACAGACCAGTTGTGGGGGCCAACGTCCTGACTTTC
TRBJ1-1	TRBV30	NA	NA	13	CAWSVGGDTEAFF	TGTGCCTGGAGTGTAGGAGGGGACACTGAAGCTTTCTTT
TRBJ2-2	TRBV7-6	NA	TRBD1	13	CASSRDSPGELFF	TGTGCCAGCAGCCGGGACAGCCCCGGGGAGCTGTTTTTT
TRBJ1-6	TRBV4-3	NA	NA	14	CASSRRMQGSPLHF	TGCGCCAGCAGTCGACGAATGCAGGGTTCACCCCTCCACTTT
TRBJ1-1	TRBV5-1	NA	NA	14	CASSLPGGDTEAFF	TGCGCCAGCAGCTTGCCGGGGGGGGACACTGAAGCTTTCTTT
TRBJ2-7	TRBV7-9	NA	NA	11	CASSWQGEQYF	TGTGCCAGCAGCTGGCAGGGCGAGCAGTACTTC
TRBJ1-2	TRBV27	NA	NA	14	CASSPSGGLYGYTF	TGTGCCAGCAGCCCCTCGGGGGGCCTTTATGGCTACACCTTC
TRBJ1-5	TRBV19	NA	NA	15	CASSIGDRSNQPQHF	TGTGCCAGTAGTATAGGAGACAGAAGCAATCAGCCCCAGCATTTT
TRBJ2-1	TRBV5-1	NA	NA	11	CASSWEVEQFF	TGCGCCAGCAGCTGGGAGGTTGAGCAGTTCTTC
TRBJ2-2	TRBV30	NA	NA	19	CAWRGVPTTGHMNTGELFF	TGTGCCTGGAGAGGGGTGCCAACGACGGGACATATGAACACCGGGGAGCTGTTTTTT
TRBJ2-7	TRBV7-2	NA	TRBD1	15	CASSFPGQGYYEQYF	TGTGCCAGCAGCTTTCCGGGACAGGGGTACTACGAGCAGTACTTC
TRBJ2-1	TRBV11-2	NA	TRBD2	16	CASSPLGTSSSNEQFF	TGTGCCAGCAGCCCCCTGGGGACTAGCTCCTCCAATGAGCAGTTCTTC
TRBJ2-1	TRBV7-9	few	TRBD2	16	CASSSSGGGSYNEQFF	TGTGCCAGCAGCTCCAGCGGGGGTGGCTCCTACAATGAGCAGTTCTTC
TRBJ1-3	TRBV5-1	NA	NA	12	CARSGSGNTIYF	TGCGCCAGATCGGGCTCTGGAAACACCATATATTTT
TRBJ2-3	TRBV6-1	NA	NA	13	CASSTGIADTQYF	TGTGCCAGCAGCACAGGGATCGCAGATACGCAGTATTTT
TRBJ1-2	TRBV6-5	NA	TRBD1	15	CASSYSGTGTVGYTF	TGTGCCAGCAGTTACTCCGGGACAGGGACTGTAGGCTACACCTTC
TRBJ1-2	TRBV5-1	NA	NA	10	CASSLVLIHF	TGCGCCAGCAGCTTGGTTCTGATACACTTC
TRBJ2-2	TRBV13	many	NA	13	CASSFGVAGELFF	TGTGCCAGCAGCTTCGGGGTTGCCGGGGAGCTGTTTTTT
TRBJ1-3	TRBV7-8	NA	NA	13	CASSSSRGNTIYF	TGTGCCAGCAGCTCCTCCCGGGGAAACACCATATATTTT
TRBJ2-2	TRBV10-3	NA	TRBD1	15	CAIRLPGQHTGELFF	TGTGCCATCAGGTTACCGGGACAGCACACCGGGGAGCTGTTTTTT
TRBJ1-1	TRBV30	once	NA	11	CAWSVPTKAFF	TGTGCCTGGAGTGTACCCACTAAAGCTTTCTTT
TRBJ1-2	TRBV5-1	NA	NA	14	CASSLAAGDYGYTF	TGCGCCAGCAGCTTGGCGGCAGGGGACTATGGCTACACCTTC
TRBJ1-2	TRBV7-2	few	NA	12	CASSPGDYGYTF	TGTGCCAGCAGCCCAGGGGACTATGGCTACACCTTC
TRBJ2-6	TRBV30	few	NA	14	CAWSLYSGANVLTF	TGTGCCTGGAGTCTCTACTCTGGGGCCAACGTCCTGACTTTC
TRBJ2-7	TRBV4-3	NA	NA	18	CASSQDLGGLALGYEQYF	TGCGCCAGCAGCCAAGATTTGGGAGGTTTGGCTTTGGGCTACGAGCAGTACTTC